These T cell receptor beta chains were read from a single sample in a study of control samples from healthy donors and cancer patients. The repertoire was sequenced with immunoSEQ multiplex PCR; TCRdb's copy has only in-frame clones and lacks some. The sample has 51,000 or so clones; 80% are singletons. The sample comprised blood. The receptors were sampled from a man in his 70s in good health. Each CDR3 is given with its conserved first and last residue. A D gene is named only where the DNA matches it firmly. Clone size is stated in some rows and not others, as once, few, many or a class when expanded.

v_gene: TRBV7-3; abundance: .; j_gene: TRBJ2-5; d_gene: .; CDR3aa: CASSLTSSGQETQYF; CDR3nt: TGTGCCAGCAGCTTAACGAGTAGCGGCCAAGAGACCCAGTACTTC
v_gene: TRBV5-4; abundance: few; j_gene: TRBJ1-6; d_gene: .; CDR3aa: CASSLAGLNSPLHF; CDR3nt: TGTGCCAGCAGCTTGGCAGGGTTAAATTCACCCCTCCACTTT
v_gene: TRBV10-3; abundance: .; j_gene: TRBJ2-1; d_gene: TRBD2; CDR3aa: CAISALSGGGNEQFF; CDR3nt: TGTGCCATCAGTGCGTTGAGCGGGGGAGGCAATGAGCAGTTCTTC
v_gene: TRBV6-1; abundance: .; j_gene: TRBJ1-5; d_gene: .; CDR3aa: CASSEALPQPQHF; CDR3nt: TGTGCCAGCAGTGAAGCGCTTCCTCAGCCCCAGCATTTT
v_gene: TRBV6-6; abundance: .; j_gene: TRBJ2-5; d_gene: TRBD2; CDR3aa: CASLREGETQYF; CDR3nt: TGTGCCAGCCTCCGGGAGGGAGAGACCCAGTACTTC
v_gene: TRBV19; abundance: .; j_gene: TRBJ2-7; d_gene: TRBD1; CDR3aa: CASSPGRSGQDGWNPYEQYF; CDR3nt: TGTGCCAGTAGTCCCGGACGATCTGGACAGGACGGGTGGAATCCCTACGAGCAGTACTTC
v_gene: TRBV5-5; abundance: .; j_gene: TRBJ1-3; d_gene: TRBD1; CDR3aa: CASSSGQGGYSTIYF; CDR3nt: TGTGCCAGCAGCTCCGGACAGGGGGGATACTCCACCATATATTTT
v_gene: TRBV6-5; abundance: .; j_gene: TRBJ1-2; d_gene: TRBD1; CDR3aa: CASSYGRGRHKDGYTF; CDR3nt: TGTGCCAGCAGTTACGGCAGGGGGCGGCATAAGGATGGCTACACCTTC
v_gene: TRBV24-1; abundance: .; j_gene: TRBJ2-5; d_gene: TRBD1; CDR3aa: CATSDTGTGAETQYF; CDR3nt: TGTGCCACCAGTGATACCGGGACAGGGGCAGAGACCCAGTACTTC
v_gene: TRBV18; abundance: .; j_gene: TRBJ1-2; d_gene: .; CDR3aa: CASTSGAGDNYGYTF; CDR3nt: TGTGCCAGCACCTCGGGTGCGGGGGATAACTATGGCTACACCTTC
v_gene: TRBV30; abundance: .; j_gene: TRBJ1-4; d_gene: .; CDR3aa: CAWAKTVKNEKLFF; CDR3nt: TGTGCCTGGGCAAAGACAGTGAAGAATGAAAAACTGTTTTTT
v_gene: TRBV28; abundance: .; j_gene: TRBJ2-7; d_gene: .; CDR3aa: CASSENRGGHYEQYF; CDR3nt: TGTGCCAGCAGCGAGAACAGGGGGGGACACTACGAGCAGTACTTC
v_gene: TRBV6-5; abundance: .; j_gene: TRBJ1-6; d_gene: .; CDR3aa: CASSWTDAHDSPLHF; CDR3nt: TGTGCCAGCAGTTGGACGGACGCCCACGATTCACCCCTCCACTTT
v_gene: TRBV30; abundance: .; j_gene: TRBJ1-1; d_gene: .; CDR3aa: CAWTGGPGVTEAFF; CDR3nt: TGTGCCTGGACCGGCGGGCCAGGGGTCACTGAAGCTTTCTTT
v_gene: TRBV20-1; abundance: .; j_gene: TRBJ2-1; d_gene: TRBD1; CDR3aa: CSASIGQGADEQFF; CDR3nt: TGCAGTGCTAGTATAGGACAGGGGGCGGATGAGCAGTTCTTC
v_gene: TRBV5-5; abundance: few; j_gene: TRBJ2-1; d_gene: TRBD1; CDR3aa: CASSWSPGQGPYNEQFF; CDR3nt: TGTGCCAGCAGCTGGAGTCCGGGACAGGGCCCCTACAATGAGCAGTTCTTC
v_gene: TRBV28; abundance: .; j_gene: TRBJ2-5; d_gene: .; CDR3aa: CASSPPLRQQETQYF; CDR3nt: TGTGCCAGCAGTCCCCCCCTTCGACAGCAAGAGACCCAGTACTTC
v_gene: TRBV7-9; abundance: .; j_gene: TRBJ1-1; d_gene: .; CDR3aa: CASSPLLVSEAFF; CDR3nt: TGTGCCAGCAGCCCCCTTCTAGTGAGTGAAGCTTTCTTT
v_gene: TRBV27; abundance: .; j_gene: TRBJ2-1; d_gene: .; CDR3aa: CASSWRGPEYNEQFF; CDR3nt: TGTGCCAGCAGTTGGAGGGGGCCGGAATACAATGAGCAGTTCTTC
v_gene: TRBV5-1; abundance: .; j_gene: TRBJ2-1; d_gene: .; CDR3aa: CASRTSDFGEQFF; CDR3nt: TGCGCCAGCAGGACCTCAGATTTTGGTGAGCAGTTCTTC
v_gene: TRBV24-1; abundance: .; j_gene: TRBJ2-3; d_gene: .; CDR3aa: CATSDGSRDTQYF; CDR3nt: TGTGCCACCAGTGACGGCAGCCGAGATACGCAGTATTTT
v_gene: TRBV24-1; abundance: once; j_gene: TRBJ2-5; d_gene: .; CDR3aa: CATSDRDGGAEETQYF; CDR3nt: TGTGCCACCAGTGACCGGGACGGAGGGGCCGAAGAGACCCAGTACTTC
v_gene: TRBV2; abundance: .; j_gene: TRBJ1-6; d_gene: TRBD1; CDR3aa: CASRTGTGGDNSPLHF; CDR3nt: TGTGCCAGCAGAACCGGGACAGGGGGCGATAATTCACCCCTCCACTTT
v_gene: TRBV4-1; abundance: .; j_gene: TRBJ2-2; d_gene: .; CDR3aa: CASSPRNENTGELFF; CDR3nt: TGCGCCAGCAGTCCACGGAACGAGAACACCGGGGAGCTGTTTTTT
v_gene: TRBV5-4; abundance: .; j_gene: TRBJ2-2; d_gene: TRBD2; CDR3aa: CASSAGLAGANTGELFF; CDR3nt: TGTGCCAGCAGCGCCGGACTAGCGGGGGCGAACACCGGGGAGCTGTTTTTT
v_gene: TRBV6-6; abundance: .; j_gene: TRBJ1-1; d_gene: TRBD1; CDR3aa: CASSYSRGRGSEAFF; CDR3nt: TGTGCCAGCAGTTACTCGAGGGGCAGGGGGAGTGAAGCTTTCTTT
v_gene: TRBV18; abundance: few; j_gene: TRBJ1-1; d_gene: .; CDR3aa: CASSPDWTPGLLNTEAFF; CDR3nt: TGTGCCAGCTCACCAGATTGGACACCCGGACTATTGAACACTGAAGCTTTCTTT
v_gene: TRBV5-1; abundance: .; j_gene: TRBJ2-7; d_gene: .; CDR3aa: CASSLAGASYEQYF; CDR3nt: TGCGCCAGCAGCTTGGCGGGGGCGTCCTACGAGCAGTACTTC
v_gene: TRBV6-6; abundance: .; j_gene: TRBJ2-3; d_gene: TRBD2; CDR3aa: CASIREGRTDTQYF; CDR3nt: TGTGCCAGCATCAGGGAGGGCCGCACAGATACGCAGTATTTT
v_gene: TRBV7-3; abundance: .; j_gene: TRBJ1-6; d_gene: .; CDR3aa: CASGPSYNSPLHF; CDR3nt: TGTGCCAGCGGACCGTCCTATAATTCACCCCTCCACTTT
v_gene: TRBV24-1; abundance: once; j_gene: TRBJ2-1; d_gene: TRBD2; CDR3aa: CATSDPQGTSGINRNNEQFF; CDR3nt: TGTGCCACCAGTGATCCACAGGGGACTAGCGGGATAAATAGAAACAATGAGCAGTTCTTC
v_gene: TRBV5-6; abundance: .; j_gene: TRBJ2-3; d_gene: TRBD2; CDR3aa: CASSLALAGAGNTQYF; CDR3nt: TGTGCCAGCAGCTTGGCGCTAGCGGGGGCGGGAAATACGCAGTATTTT
v_gene: TRBV3-1/TRBV3-2; abundance: .; j_gene: TRBJ2-7; d_gene: TRBD2; CDR3aa: CASSLGLAGLEQYF; CDR3nt: TGTGCCAGCAGCCTTGGACTAGCTGGATTGGAGCAGTACTTC
v_gene: TRBV24-1; abundance: few; j_gene: TRBJ2-1; d_gene: .; CDR3aa: CATSDPGGTESYNEQFF; CDR3nt: TGTGCCACCAGTGATCCCGGAGGGACAGAGTCCTACAATGAGCAGTTCTTC
v_gene: TRBV5-8; abundance: .; j_gene: TRBJ1-6; d_gene: .; CDR3aa: CASSLRGVLLGSPLHF; CDR3nt: TGTGCCAGCAGCTTACGAGGGGTCCTTTTGGGTTCACCCCTCCACTTT
v_gene: TRBV3-1/TRBV3-2; abundance: .; j_gene: TRBJ2-4; d_gene: .; CDR3aa: CASSPSWVRTEALQYF; CDR3nt: TGTGCCAGCAGTCCATCTTGGGTGAGGACCGAAGCCCTTCAGTACTTC
v_gene: TRBV2; abundance: .; j_gene: TRBJ1-2; d_gene: TRBD1; CDR3aa: CASTPDARGRTYGYTF; CDR3nt: TGTGCCAGCACCCCAGATGCTAGGGGGCGGACCTATGGCTACACCTTC
v_gene: TRBV7-2; abundance: .; j_gene: TRBJ1-3; d_gene: .; CDR3aa: CASSMESDSASGNTIYF; CDR3nt: TGTGCCAGCAGCATGGAATCTGACAGCGCCTCTGGAAACACCATATATTTT
v_gene: TRBV19; abundance: .; j_gene: TRBJ2-5; d_gene: TRBD2; CDR3aa: CASSTSGSGETQYF; CDR3nt: TGTGCCAGTAGTACCAGCGGGAGCGGAGAGACCCAGTACTTC
v_gene: TRBV4-2; abundance: .; j_gene: TRBJ2-3; d_gene: TRBD2; CDR3aa: CASSQESAGEYTQYF; CDR3nt: TGTGCCAGCAGCCAAGAATCGGCGGGGGAATATACGCAGTATTTT
v_gene: TRBV4-1; abundance: .; j_gene: TRBJ1-2; d_gene: .; CDR3aa: CASSPTYSPGTNGYTF; CDR3nt: TGCGCCAGCAGCCCTACATATAGCCCGGGTACCAATGGCTACACCTTC
v_gene: TRBV5-4; abundance: few; j_gene: TRBJ2-7; d_gene: TRBD1; CDR3aa: CASSVMGQGEQYF; CDR3nt: TGTGCCAGCAGCGTAATGGGACAGGGGGAGCAGTACTTC
v_gene: TRBV7-2; abundance: .; j_gene: TRBJ2-1; d_gene: TRBD1; CDR3aa: CASSWTGIEYNEQFF; CDR3nt: TGTGCCAGCAGCTGGACAGGGATTGAGTACAATGAGCAGTTCTTC
v_gene: TRBV2; abundance: .; j_gene: TRBJ2-7; d_gene: .; CDR3aa: CASTGGLEGEQYF; CDR3nt: TGTGCCAGCACCGGAGGTCTGGAGGGCGAGCAGTACTTC
v_gene: TRBV2; abundance: .; j_gene: TRBJ1-4; d_gene: TRBD1; CDR3aa: CASSGTGNEKLFF; CDR3nt: TGTGCCAGCAGCGGGACAGGAAACGAAAAACTGTTTTTT
v_gene: TRBV3-1/TRBV3-2; abundance: .; j_gene: TRBJ1-2; d_gene: .; CDR3aa: CASSYNQGGGYGYTF; CDR3nt: TGTGCCAGCAGCTATAACCAAGGGGGTGGCTATGGCTACACCTTC
v_gene: TRBV2; abundance: .; j_gene: TRBJ2-7; d_gene: .; CDR3aa: CASSDEPLSYEQYF; CDR3nt: TGTGCCAGCAGTGACGAACCCTTATCCTACGAGCAGTACTTC
v_gene: TRBV30; abundance: .; j_gene: TRBJ2-1; d_gene: .; CDR3aa: CAWSGGGLNNEQFF; CDR3nt: TGTGCCTGGAGCGGAGGGGGCCTAAACAATGAGCAGTTCTTC
v_gene: TRBV5-4; abundance: few; j_gene: TRBJ1-4; d_gene: TRBD1; CDR3aa: CASSLKGRGQGNEKLFF; CDR3nt: TGTGCCAGCAGCTTGAAGGGGCGGGGACAGGGGAATGAAAAACTGTTTTTT
v_gene: TRBV18; abundance: .; j_gene: TRBJ1-1; d_gene: TRBD1; CDR3aa: CASSPTQGARGTEAFF; CDR3nt: TGTGCCAGCTCACCGACGCAGGGGGCAAGAGGAACTGAAGCTTTCTTT
v_gene: TRBV19; abundance: .; j_gene: TRBJ2-6; d_gene: TRBD1; CDR3aa: CASSTPTGSHRFSGANVLTF; CDR3nt: TGTGCCAGTAGTACGCCGACAGGGTCCCACCGCTTCTCTGGGGCCAACGTCCTGACTTTC
v_gene: TRBV7-2; abundance: .; j_gene: TRBJ1-2; d_gene: .; CDR3aa: CASSRIVNYGYTF; CDR3nt: TGTGCCAGCAGCCGCATTGTTAACTATGGCTACACCTTC
v_gene: TRBV4-2; abundance: .; j_gene: TRBJ2-5; d_gene: .; CDR3aa: CASSQDLRSEETQYF; CDR3nt: TGTGCCAGCAGCCAAGATCTAAGAAGCGAAGAGACCCAGTACTTC